This TCR beta chain was documented in a study of tumor and adjacent non-tumor tissue in lung cancer. Three rounds of nested PCR, following a modified ARM-PCR protocol, produced the TCRbeta library. TCRdb reprocessed the multiplex PCR reads via MiXCR and lists one record per CDR3 protein. The sample lists under 150,000 distinct CDR3 sequences, about 71% occurring once. The V segment lost 3 bases and the J segment 8 bases; nucleotides outside the gene matches: 12. The CDR3 covers 15 residues. Germline CDR1 SQVTM, CDR2 ANQGSEA. About this clonotype: Antigen: not known.

The template was RNA from unsorted bulk tissue. Whole-study findings and limits: Tumor TCR diversity, when higher, was linked to shorter survival.

The V gene is TRBV29-1, the J gene TRBJ2-1; TRBD2 matches 8 bases. The receptor was isolated from a man between 60 and 70 years old with small cell lung cancer. Source material: lung tumor tissue. Written as DNA, the CDR3 is TGCAGCGTTGATGGTCGGGGGGGCGGAGGGGATGAGCAGTTCTTC. Encoded protein: CSVDGRGGGGDEQFF.